Following are 26 T cell receptor beta chains from one sample sequenced in a study of CD8+ T cells in alopecia areata. The sequencing template was cDNA reverse transcribed from extracted RNA. Clones were read by immunoSEQ multiplex PCR, and TCRdb kept only the in-frame ones, dropping some. The sample carries about 150,000 clones, over 80% recorded once. Sample: CD8+ T cells sorted from blood, taken at week 0. These receptors came from a human donor with alopecia areata.

This rearrangement joins TRBV29-1 to TRBJ1-1; TRBD1 aligns across 7 bases. This CDR3 has 15 amino acids. Germline V gene lookup returns CDR1 SQVTM and CDR2 ANQGSEA. J gave up 1 base and V 7 bases, and 12 bases lay outside the gene matches. For the CDR3, the DNA is TGCAGCGCGGCAGGGGGAGGGCTTGGGAACACTGAAGCTTTCTTT. It encodes CSAAGGGLGNTEAFF. The full variable domain, with the rest looked up from reference TRBV29-1 and TRBJ1-1, is SAVISQKPSRDICQRGTSLTIQCQVDSQVTMMFWYRQQPGQSLTLIATANQGSEATYESGFVIDKFPISRPNLTFSTLTVSNMSPEDSSIYLCSAAGGGLGNTEAFFGQGTRLTVV.

The V call is TRBV11-2, the J call TRBJ2-7; perhaps D is TRBD1 or TRBD2 (5 bases each). With 8 bases removed from V and 2 bases from J, the gap between germline ends came to 16 bases. Germline V lookup: CDR1 SGHAT, CDR2 FQNNGV. The CDR3 sequence is 14 residues long. Here the CDR3 reads CASHRDDGPYEQYF. CDR3 DNA: TGTGCCAGCCACCGGGACGACGGCCCCTACGAGCAGTACTTC.

The chain joins TRBV19 to TRBJ2-3, with 7 bases matching TRBD2. The CDR3 contains 15 residues. V trimming: 5 bases; J trimming: 4 bases; junction bases outside the gene matches: 9. Germline V gives CDR1 LNHDA, CDR2 SQIVND (reference sequence). CDR3 nucleotides: TGTGCCAGTAGTCCTGCGAGCGGGGTCTCAGATACGCAGTATTTT. Its protein product is CASSPASGVSDTQYF.

J is TRBJ2-4 and V is TRBV11-2; a possible D gene is TRBD1 (5 bases). The length of the CDR3 is 14 residues. Germline V gives CDR1 SGHAT, CDR2 FQNNGV. Trimming removed 8 bases from V and 8 bases from J, with 19 bases in between. The CDR3 loop is CASAQEYRLDIQYF. For the CDR3, the DNA is TGTGCCAGCGCGCAAGAGTACAGGTTGGACATTCAGTACTTC.

The chain recombines TRBV29-1 with TRBJ2-1; TRBD1 matches at 7 bases. There are 13 residues in the CDR3. V dropped 6 bases and J dropped 0; count of bases not matched to a gene: 2. The germline gives CDR1 SQVTM, CDR2 ANQGSEA. Here the CDR3 DNA reads TGCAGCGTGTGGGACAGCTCCTACAATGAGCAGTTCTTC. Translated, it gives CSVWDSSYNEQFF.

This clone was seen a few times. V is TRBV10-1 and J is TRBJ2-7; the D is unclear. V was shortened by 0 bases and J by 7 bases, with 10 bases between the two germline ends. Germline CDR1 and CDR2: WNHNN and SYGVQD (reference sequence). The CDR3 runs 13 residues. CDR3 DNA sequence: TGCGCCAGCAGTGAGTCCGGTGCTTGGGAGCAGTACTTC. Amino acid sequence: CASSESGAWEQYF.

This rearrangement joins TRBV10-3 to TRBJ1-1, with TRBD1 as a possible D gene (6 bases). The CDR3 covers 14 residues. Germline-derived CDR1 and CDR2 are ENHRY and SYGVKD. V was cut by 9 bases and J by 0 bases, with 14 bases left in between. This CDR3 is CAIQGEGLNTEAFF. CDR3 DNA sequence: TGTGCCATACAGGGAGAAGGGTTGAACACTGAAGCTTTCTTT.

The chain couples TRBV19 to TRBJ2-3; tentative D call: TRBD1 (6 bases). This CDR3 has 18 residues. Trimming took 7 bases from V and 0 from J, leaving 23 bases between them. Germline V gene sequence: CDR1 LNHDA, CDR2 SQIVND (reference sequence). The chain's CDR3 is CASTPDSLINPSTDTQYF. The CDR3 coding sequence is TGTGCCAGTACTCCGGACAGCCTTATCAATCCTAGCACAGATACGCAGTATTTT.

The chain couples TRBV7-9 to TRBJ2-1, with 8 bases lining up with TRBD1. J lost 0 bases, V lost 3 bases, and 7 bases had no gene match. This CDR3 is 17 amino acids long. Looked up from germline, CDR1 is SEHNR and CDR2 is FQNEAQ (reference sequence). The CDR3 nucleotides read TGTGCCAGCAGCTTTTACAGGGGGACAAGCTCCTACAATGAGCAGTTCTTC. This codes for CASSFYRGTSSYNEQFF. Full variable domain (missing parts from reference TRBV7-9 and TRBJ2-1): DTGVSQNPRHKITKRGQNVTFRCDPISEHNRLYWYRQTLGQGPEFLTYFQNEAQLEKSRLLSDRFSAERPKGSFSTLEIQRTEQGDSAMYLCASSFYRGTSSYNEQFFGPGTRLTVL.

The chain employs TRBV27 and TRBJ2-7, with 9 nucleotides matching TRBD2. The germline CDR1 and CDR2 sequences are MNHEY and SMNVEV (reference sequence). The V segment lost 5 bases and the J segment 0 bases; nucleotides outside the gene matches: 8. The CDR3 spans 16 residues. The CDR3 loop is CASSPLAGPDSYEQYF. CDR3 bases: TGTGCCAGCAGTCCCCTAGCGGGGCCCGACTCCTACGAGCAGTACTTC.

This chain connects TRBV19 to TRBJ1-2; 9 bases map to TRBD1. Per the germline V gene, CDR1 is LNHDA and CDR2 is SQIVND (reference sequence). Trimming at V came to 1 base and at J to 6 bases, leaving 3 bases not matched to a gene. CDR3 size: 14 residues. CDR3 DNA: TGTGCCAGTAGTATAGGCGGGACAGGGAATGGCTACACCTTC. Protein: CASSIGGTGNGYTF.

This chain connects TRBV27 to TRBJ2-7, with D uncertain. The CDR3 loop spans 12 amino acids. The V end lost 7 bases, the J end lost 9 bases, and 16 bases lay between the germline ends. Germline assignment: CDR1 MNHEY and CDR2 SMNVEV (reference sequence). CDR3 amino acids: CASNRPMGGQYF. The CDR3 DNA follows: TGTGCCAGCAACCGGCCTATGGGCGGGCAGTACTTC.

This chain joins TRBV6-5 and TRBJ2-3; D possibly corresponds to TRBD1 (5 bases). The CDR3 has 15 amino acids. The V gene lost 4 bases and the J gene lost 0 bases, with 11 bases spanning the gap. Germline V gene lookup returns CDR1 MNHEY and CDR2 SVGAGI. The CDR3 sequence: CASSFAGYSTDTQYF. CDR3 in DNA: TGTGCCAGCAGTTTCGCAGGGTACAGCACAGATACGCAGTATTTT.

This chain links TRBV10-3 with TRBJ1-1; D gene uncertain. This CDR3 is built from 16 residues. Between the trimmed V and J ends, which lost 3 bases and 0 bases, there was a span of 14 bases. From germline, CDR1 is ENHRY and CDR2 SYGVKD. The CDR3 loop is CAISDLAGPLNTEAFF. In DNA, the CDR3 is TGTGCCATCAGTGATCTCGCCGGGCCCTTGAACACTGAAGCTTTCTTT.

This chain joins TRBV27 and TRBJ2-2, with D tentatively TRBD2 (5 bases). Germline-derived CDR1 and CDR2 are MNHEY and SMNVEV (reference sequence). V was pared by 4 bases and J by 2 bases, with 8 bases between. The CDR3 contains 14 residues. DNA of the CDR3: TGTGCCAGCAGTTCTCGGGAAAACACCGGGGAGCTGTTTTTT. Translation gives CASSSRENTGELFF.

This clone was observed a single time. V and J are TRBV29-1 and TRBJ2-1; TRBD1 is a possible D gene (7 bases). The CDR3 spans 11 residues. Germline V gives CDR1 SQVTM, CDR2 ANQGSEA. V lost 1 base, J lost 12 bases, and 10 bases lay in between. The CDR3 DNA follows: TGCAGCGTTGAAGCCCAGGGGGGGCAGTTCTTC. This sequence encodes CSVEAQGGQFF.

The rearrangement joins TRBV15 to TRBJ1-2, with 7 positions matching TRBD1. The CDR3 spans 17 residues. V dropped 7 bases and J dropped 1; count of bases not matched to a gene: 15. Germline V lookup: CDR1 LNHNV, CDR2 YYDKDF (reference sequence). CDR3 loop: CATISTGRGIFNYGYTF. CDR3 DNA: TGTGCCACCATATCGACGGGCAGGGGGATTTTTAACTATGGCTACACCTTC.

This chain joins TRBV12-5 and TRBJ2-6; D ambiguous. CDR3 length: 13 residues. Trimming stripped 1 base from V and 4 bases from J, with 2 bases between. Germline V gene data show CDR1 as LGHNT and CDR2 as FRNRAP. The CDR3 DNA sequence: TGTGCTAGTGGTTTGGCGGGGGCCAACGTCCTGACTTTC. It codes for CASGLAGANVLTF.

The chain is built from TRBV7-8 and TRBJ2-3; the match to TRBD2 covers 9 bases. The CDR3 length is 16 residues. V shed 5 bases, J shed 9 bases, and the junction held 15 bases outside the gene matches. Germline V gene lookup returns CDR1 SGHVS and CDR2 FQNEAQ. CDR3 sequence reads: CASSTRGGLALGTQYF. The CDR3 bases are TGTGCCAGCAGCACCAGGGGGGGACTAGCCTTGGGGACGCAGTATTTT. Drawing the rest from reference TRBV7-8 and TRBJ2-3, the complete variable domain is GAGVSQSPRYKVAKRGQDVALRCDPISGHVSLFWYQQALGQGPEFLTYFQNEAQLDKSGLPSDRFFAERPEGSVSTLKIQRTQQEDSAVYLCASSTRGGLALGTQYFGPGTRLTVL.

This sequence joins TRBV2 and TRBJ2-3; D possibly corresponds to TRBD1 (6 bases). From germline, CDR1 is SNHLY and CDR2 FYNNEI. The ends were cut back, 6 bases at V and 11 bases at J, with 15 bases in the middle. This CDR3 has 12 residues. In DNA, the CDR3 is TGTGCCAGCAGGGACAGTCCCCAGTTGCAGTATTTT. Translated: CASRDSPQLQYF.

This clone occurred a few times. The V and J genes are TRBV25-1 and TRBJ1-2, with D maybe TRBD1 (5 bases). The germline V gene encodes CDR1 MGHDK and CDR2 SYGVNS. V dropped 10 bases and J dropped 4 bases, with 13 bases sitting between them. The CDR3 length is 12 residues. The CDR3 bases are TGTGCCACCTCTCTCGACAGCTATGGCTACACCTTC. This gives the protein CATSLDSYGYTF.

The chain recombines TRBV7-9 with TRBJ2-1; a possible D gene is TRBD2 (6 bases). The CDR3 extends over 13 amino acids. Between the trimmed V and J ends, which lost 6 bases and 9 bases, there was a span of 15 bases. The germline V gene has CDR1 SEHNR and CDR2 FQNEAQ (reference sequence). The CDR3 sequence is CASSVAGILEQFF. CDR3 DNA: TGTGCCAGCAGTGTGGCGGGAATTCTTGAGCAGTTCTTC.

The chain recombines TRBV7-9 with TRBJ1-5, with D unresolved. This CDR3 contains 16 residues. The germline gives CDR1 SEHNR, CDR2 FQNEAQ (reference sequence). Deletions cut 5 bases from V and 1 base from J, with 15 bases between. The chain's CDR3 is CASSPVLLGSNQPQHF. The CDR3 DNA sequence: TGTGCCAGCAGCCCCGTATTACTTGGGAGCAATCAGCCCCAGCATTTT.

The chain links TRBV29-1 to TRBJ2-1; D tentatively fits TRBD1 or TRBD2 (5 bases each). The germline gives CDR1 SQVTM, CDR2 ANQGSEA. The V and J ends lost 4 bases and 4 bases respectively, with 11 bases between them. This CDR3 has 13 residues. Written as DNA, the CDR3 is TGCAGCGTTGGGGGGAATTCTTACAATGAGCAGTTCTTC. This encodes CSVGGNSYNEQFF.

V usage is TRBV7-6 and J usage is TRBJ2-7, with 14 bases matching TRBD2. The CDR3 is 14 amino acids. The V and J ends lost 6 bases and 5 bases, in that order; junction bases with no gene match: 3. Germline CDR1 reads SGHVS; CDR2 reads FNYEAQ. The CDR3 sequence is CASRGTSGSNEQYF. As DNA, the CDR3 is TGTGCCAGCAGGGGGACTAGCGGGAGCAACGAGCAGTACTTC.

V gene TRBV15 combines with J gene TRBJ2-5; no firm D call. Gene TRBJ2-7 matches the end of the DNA better, so the J call may be wrong. Germline CDR1 reads LNHNV; CDR2 reads YYDKDF (reference sequence). The CDR3 has 13 amino acids. The CDR3 region is CATSRSESYEQYF. CDR3 coding DNA: TGTGCCACCAGCAGAAGTGAATCCTACGAGCAGTACTTC.